The clone carrying this TCR beta chain has only a few counts. This sample is drawn from a study of blood T cell repertoires in COVID-19. Only in-frame clones appear in the TCRdb table, and some are missing; sequencing was by immunoSEQ multiplex PCR. The repertoire holds some 380,000 clones, with more than 75% as singletons. The clonotype originates from a human donor with acute or convalescent COVID-19. The donor label of this sample is uncertain. Sample: peripheral blood.

CDR3 amino acids: CASPESVGWPNEQFF. The CDR3 nucleotides read TGCGCCAGCCCCGAAAGTGTGGGCTGGCCCAATGAGCAGTTCTTC. The V gene is TRBV10-1, the J gene TRBJ2-1, with D uncertain. V lost 8 bases and J 6 bases, leaving 20 bases between the germline ends. The CDR3 spans 15 residues. Per the germline V gene, CDR1 is WNHNN and CDR2 is SYGVQD (reference sequence).